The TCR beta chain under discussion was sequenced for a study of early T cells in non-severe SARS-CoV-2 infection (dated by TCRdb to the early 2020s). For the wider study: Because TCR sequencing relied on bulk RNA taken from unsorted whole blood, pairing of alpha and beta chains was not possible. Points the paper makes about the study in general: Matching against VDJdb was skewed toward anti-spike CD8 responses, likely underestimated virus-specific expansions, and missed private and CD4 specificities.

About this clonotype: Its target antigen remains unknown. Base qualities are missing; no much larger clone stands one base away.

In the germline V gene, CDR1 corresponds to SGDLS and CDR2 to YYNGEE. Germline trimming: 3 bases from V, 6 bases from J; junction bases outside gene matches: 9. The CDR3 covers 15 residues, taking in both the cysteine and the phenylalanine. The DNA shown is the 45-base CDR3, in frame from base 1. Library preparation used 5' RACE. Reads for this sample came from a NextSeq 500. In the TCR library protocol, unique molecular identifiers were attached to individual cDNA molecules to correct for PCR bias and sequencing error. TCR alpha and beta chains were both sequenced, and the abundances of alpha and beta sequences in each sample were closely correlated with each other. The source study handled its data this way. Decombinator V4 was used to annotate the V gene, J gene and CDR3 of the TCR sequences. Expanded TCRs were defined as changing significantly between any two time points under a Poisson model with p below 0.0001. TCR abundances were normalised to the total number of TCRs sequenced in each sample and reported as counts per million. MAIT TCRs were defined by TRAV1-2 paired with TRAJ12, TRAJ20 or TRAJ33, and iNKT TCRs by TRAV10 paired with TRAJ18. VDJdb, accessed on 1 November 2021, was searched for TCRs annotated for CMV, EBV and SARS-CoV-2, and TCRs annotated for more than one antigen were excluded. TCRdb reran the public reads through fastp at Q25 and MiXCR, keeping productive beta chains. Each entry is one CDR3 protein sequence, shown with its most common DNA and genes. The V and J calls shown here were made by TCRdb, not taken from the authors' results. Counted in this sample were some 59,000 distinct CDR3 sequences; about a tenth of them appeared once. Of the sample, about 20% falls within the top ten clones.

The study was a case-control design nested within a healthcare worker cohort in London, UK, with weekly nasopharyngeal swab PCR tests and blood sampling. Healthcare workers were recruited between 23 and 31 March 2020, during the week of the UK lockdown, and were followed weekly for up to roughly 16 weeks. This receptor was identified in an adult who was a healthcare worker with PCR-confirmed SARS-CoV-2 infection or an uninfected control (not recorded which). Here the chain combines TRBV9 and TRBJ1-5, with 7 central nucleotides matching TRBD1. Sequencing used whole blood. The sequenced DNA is TGTGCCAGCAGCGCTACAGGGGTTGCCGCTCAGCCCCAGCATTTT. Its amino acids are CASSATGVAAQPQHF.